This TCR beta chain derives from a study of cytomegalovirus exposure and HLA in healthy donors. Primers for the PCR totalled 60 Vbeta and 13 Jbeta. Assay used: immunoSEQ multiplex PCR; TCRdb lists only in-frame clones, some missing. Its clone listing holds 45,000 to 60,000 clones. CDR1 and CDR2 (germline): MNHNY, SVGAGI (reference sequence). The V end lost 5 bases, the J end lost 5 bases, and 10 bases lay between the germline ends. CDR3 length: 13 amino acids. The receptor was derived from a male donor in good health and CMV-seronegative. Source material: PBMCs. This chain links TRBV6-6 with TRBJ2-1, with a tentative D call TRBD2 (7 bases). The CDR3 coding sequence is TGTGCCAGCAGTGGGGGGGCCCACAATGAGCAGTTCTTC. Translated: CASSGGAHNEQFF.